These 18 T cell receptor beta chains were sequenced from one sample in a study of T-cell memory formation after mild COVID-19. TCRdb processed the 5' RACE reads anew with MiXCR; each CDR3 protein has one entry. Counted here are under 450,000 distinct CDR3 sequences, under 25% occurring once; the ten biggest clones make up under 15%. The specimen was PBMCs or a T cell subset sorted from them (not recorded which). The receptors were gathered from an adult woman who had mild COVID-19 (a few samples of this study predate the infection). Cell type and time point are not known.

This clonotype showed up just a few times. This rearrangement joins TRBV6-5 to TRBJ2-1, with 15 bases identical to TRBD2. Trimming cost V 8 bases and J 0 bases; bases outside gene matches: 11. Germline CDR1 and CDR2: MNHEY and SVGAGI. The CDR3 length is 19 residues. CDR3 coding DNA: TGTGCCAGCCATTCCGGACTAGCGGGAGGGAGGAACTCCTACAATGAGCAGTTCTTC. Translation: CASHSGLAGGRNSYNEQFF.

This clonotype has just a few counts. In DNA form, the CDR3 reads TGTGCCAGCAGCCAAGTCGGTGGCGGGGTCAAGGACTACGAGCAGTACTTC. It codes for CASSQVGGGVKDYEQYF. This chain connects TRBV4-2 to TRBJ2-7; tentative D call: TRBD2 (6 bases). The germline gives CDR1 LGHNA, CDR2 YNFKEQ. CDR3 length: 17 residues. V was pared by 1 base and J by 3 bases, with 19 bases between.

The chain joins TRBV6-6 to TRBJ1-3; D gene unclear. Deletions cut 10 bases from V and 3 bases from J, with 13 bases between. This CDR3 is built from 13 residues. Germline V gene data show CDR1 as MNHNY and CDR2 as SVGAGI (reference sequence). The CDR3 DNA is TGTGCCACCGCCCAAATGATTGGAAACACCATATATTTT. Protein sequence: CATAQMIGNTIYF.

CDR3 DNA: TGTGCCAGCAGTCCCGGGACAGGGGTAGAAAAACTGTTTTTT. Translated: CASSPGTGVEKLFF. The chain recombines TRBV12-3 or TRBV12-4 with TRBJ1-4, with 10 bases matching TRBD1. V lost 5 bases and J lost 8; bases outside the gene matches: 5. The CDR3 runs to 14 residues.

CDR3 nucleotide sequence: TGTGCCAGCAGCCAAAGCCTCGGGCAGGGGCGCTCGAACACCGGGGAGCTGTTTTTT. Protein product: CASSQSLGQGRSNTGELFF. The chain carries TRBV3-1 and TRBJ2-2; D is perhaps TRBD1 (6 bases). Germline CDR1 and CDR2: LGHDT and YNNKEL (reference sequence). Trimming removed 2 bases from V and 0 bases from J, with 19 bases in between. The CDR3 extends over 19 amino acids.

With respect to this clonotype: At one end the junction does not follow the germline gene, possibly because of a read error. The gene calls are TRBV9 and TRBJ1-1; D ambiguous. There are 13 residues in the CDR3. CDR1 is SGDLS, CDR2 YYNGEE, per germline. CDR3 DNA sequence: TGTGCCAGCAGCGTAGAGATAAACACTGAAGCCTTCTTT. Its protein product is CASSVEINTEAFF.

This clonotype occurred a few times. The J gene is TRBJ1-6, the V gene TRBV19, with D unclear. Germline V gene lookup returns CDR1 LNHDA and CDR2 SQIVND (reference sequence). With 1 base removed from V and 5 bases from J, the gap between germline ends came to 9 bases. The CDR3 runs to 15 residues. The CDR3 DNA reads TGTGCCAGTAGTATAGGAACGGGGAATAATTCACCCCTCCACTTT. It yields the protein CASSIGTGNNSPLHF.

V usage is TRBV6-2 or TRBV6-3 and J usage is TRBJ2-1; 12 bases map to TRBD2. The CDR3 is 17 residues long. CDR1 and CDR2 (germline): MNHEY, SVGEGT. The V gene end was trimmed by 3 bases and the J gene end by 7 bases; junction bases not matched to a gene: 10. The CDR3 spells CASSYGLAGGPGNEQFF. Written as DNA, the CDR3 is TGTGCCAGCAGTTATGGGCTAGCGGGAGGGCCCGGGAATGAGCAGTTCTTC.

This CDR3 is CAISGAQGAGTEAFF. CDR3 in DNA: TGTGCCATCAGTGGGGCACAGGGGGCTGGCACTGAAGCTTTCTTT. The V and J genes are TRBV10-3 and TRBJ1-1, with 9 bases matching TRBD1. CDR3 length: 15 residues. V trimming: 4 bases; J trimming: 4 bases; junction bases outside the gene matches: 7. From germline, CDR1 is ENHRY and CDR2 SYGVKD.

This clonotype has more than one count but fewer than ten. This chain uses TRBV5-1 with TRBJ2-5, with unresolved D. Germline V gives CDR1 SGHRS, CDR2 YFSETQ. CDR3 length equals 16 residues. V dropped 5 bases and J dropped 3 bases, with 20 bases sitting between them. The CDR3 loop is CASSLIVQAAKETQYF. DNA for the CDR3: TGCGCCAGCAGTTTAATCGTGCAGGCTGCAAAAGAGACCCAGTACTTC.

This clonotype turned up a few times. The chain couples TRBV7-9 to TRBJ2-7, with D perhaps TRBD2 (6 bases). Germline-derived CDR1 and CDR2 are SEHNR and FQNEAQ (reference sequence). Trimming shortened V by 8 bases and J by 2 bases, and 13 bases separated the two germline ends. The CDR3 runs 13 residues. This chain's CDR3 is CASGLEGPYEQYF. In DNA form, the CDR3 reads TGTGCCAGCGGTCTGGAGGGTCCCTACGAGCAGTACTTC.

This clonotype was found a few times. The J gene is TRBJ1-1, the V gene TRBV6-5, with TRBD1 as a possible D gene (6 bases). Germline CDR1 and CDR2: MNHEY and SVGAGI. V lost 6 bases and J lost 0, with 14 bases in between. This CDR3 comprises 15 residues. This CDR3 reads CASSYNGQLNTEAFF. CDR3 coding DNA: TGTGCCAGCAGCTACAATGGACAGTTGAACACTGAAGCTTTCTTT.

The sample holds a few counts of this clonotype. This chain joins TRBV7-2 and TRBJ2-3; TRBD1 or TRBD2 may be the D gene (5 bases each). Trimming cost V 5 bases and J 4 bases, with 13 bases left between them. The V gene's germline CDR1 is SGHTA and CDR2 FQGNSA. CDR3 size: 14 residues. DNA for the CDR3: TGTGCCAGCAGCCCCGGGGCCAAGGCAGATACGCAGTATTTT. This translates into CASSPGAKADTQYF.

The sample holds a few counts of this clonotype. The chain couples TRBV18 to TRBJ2-4, with D hard to call. The CDR3 runs 16 residues. Per the germline V gene, CDR1 is KGHSH and CDR2 is LQKENI. V lost 0 bases to trimming and J lost 0 bases, with 9 bases between them. CDR3 bases: TGTGCCAGCTCACCACCTTCCGGGCTAGCCAAAAACATTCAGTACTTC. It yields the protein CASSPPSGLAKNIQYF.

This clonotype was detected a few times. The chain joins TRBV7-9 to TRBJ2-5; D is undetermined. V was cut by 4 bases and J by 1 base, with 13 bases left in between. This CDR3 contains 15 residues. Germline V gives CDR1 SEHNR, CDR2 FQNEAQ (reference sequence). CDR3 coding DNA: TGTGCCAGCAGCTCAAACCACGGGCCCCAAGAGACCCAGTACTTC. Protein: CASSSNHGPQETQYF.

The rearrangement uses TRBV10-3 and TRBJ2-7, with 7 bases that match TRBD2. The trim removed 3 bases at V and 2 bases at J, leaving 13 bases unmatched. The germline gives CDR1 ENHRY, CDR2 SYGVKD. This CDR3 is 17 amino acids long. As DNA, the CDR3 is TGTGCCATCAGTGATATCCGGGCGGCGGGGGACCCCTACGAGCAGTACTTC. It encodes CAISDIRAAGDPYEQYF.

This clonotype was seen more than once but under ten times. The V call is TRBV4-1, the J call TRBJ2-1, with 9 bases lining up with TRBD1. CDR1 is MGHRA and CDR2 is YSYEKL in the germline V gene. Trimming cost V 0 bases and J 10 bases; bases outside gene matches: 4. The CDR3 loop spans 14 amino acids. CDR3 loop: CASSQEGTGWEQFF. CDR3 bases: TGCGCCAGCAGCCAAGAAGGGACAGGGTGGGAGCAGTTCTTC.

The V and J genes are TRBV6-2 or TRBV6-3 and TRBJ2-5, with TRBD2 matching 13 bases. The ends lost 2 bases at V and 2 bases at J; junction bases unmatched: 5. The CDR3 has 17 amino acids. Germline V CDR1 and CDR2: MNHEY, SVGEGT. The CDR3 DNA sequence: TGTGCCAGCAGTTACGAAGGACTAGCGGGGGTACAAGAGACCCAGTACTTC. This encodes CASSYEGLAGVQETQYF.